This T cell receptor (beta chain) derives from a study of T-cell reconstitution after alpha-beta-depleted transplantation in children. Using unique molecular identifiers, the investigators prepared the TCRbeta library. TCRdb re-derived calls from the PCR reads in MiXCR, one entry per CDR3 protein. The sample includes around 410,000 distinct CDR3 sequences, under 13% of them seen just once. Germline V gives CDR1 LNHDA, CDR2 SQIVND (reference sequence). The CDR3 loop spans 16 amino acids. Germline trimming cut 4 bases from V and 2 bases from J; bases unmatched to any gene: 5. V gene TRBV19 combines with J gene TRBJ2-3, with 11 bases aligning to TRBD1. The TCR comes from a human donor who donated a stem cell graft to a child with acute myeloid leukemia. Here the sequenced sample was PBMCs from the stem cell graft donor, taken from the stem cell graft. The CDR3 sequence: CASSSRDRGYTDTQYF. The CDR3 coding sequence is TGTGCCAGTAGTAGCCGGGACAGGGGGTACACAGATACGCAGTATTTT. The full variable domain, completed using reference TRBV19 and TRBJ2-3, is DGGITQSPKYLFRKEGQNVTLSCEQNLNHDAMYWYRQDPGQGLRLIYYSQIVNDFQKGDIAEGYSVSREKKESFPLTVTSAQKNPTAFYLCASSSRDRGYTDTQYFGPGTRLTVL.